Below are 3 T cell receptor beta chains sequenced from a single sample in a study of T cells in Graves' hyperthyroidism and ophthalmopathy. RNA transcripts provided the source from which TCR beta CDR3 regions were amplified. First-round RT-PCR of the TCR CDR3 relied on the HTBI primer set. TCRdb fed the multiplex PCR reads into MiXCR, producing one record per CDR3 protein. Here the sample spans fewer than 900,000 distinct CDR3 sequences, around a sixth being singletons. The sample comprised blood. The receptors originated from a woman between 45 and 60 years old with Graves' hyperthyroidism that later progressed to Graves' ophthalmopathy.

This clonotype was observed a few times. The chain links TRBV29-1 to TRBJ1-1; unclear D gene. Germline CDR1 SQVTM, CDR2 ANQGSEA. V was trimmed by 7 bases and J by 4 bases, leaving 10 bases between them. The length of the CDR3 is 11 residues. CDR3 in DNA: TGCAGCGCCGACGACGGCACTGAAGCTTTCTTT. It translates to CSADDGTEAFF.

This clonotype has ten or more counts. The V gene is TRBV7-2, the J gene TRBJ1-1; 10 bases line up with TRBD1. The V gene's germline CDR1 is SGHTA and CDR2 FQGNSA. Trimming at V came to 3 bases and at J to 6 bases, leaving 7 bases not matched to a gene. The CDR3 sequence is 15 residues long. CDR3 sequence (DNA): TGTGCCAGCAGCTTCCCGACAGGGGGCCGGTCTGAAGCTTTCTTT. Protein sequence: CASSFPTGGRSEAFF.

This clonotype was counted a few times. The chain combines TRBV27 with TRBJ2-7, with D perhaps matching TRBD1 (5 bases). CDR1 MNHEY and CDR2 SMNVEV come from the germline V gene (reference sequence). This CDR3 is 13 amino acids long. V was clipped by 6 bases and J by 3 bases, with 12 bases between them. Here the CDR3 DNA reads TGTGCCAGCAGCATGCAGGGTCTCTACGAGCAGTACTTC. Translation: CASSMQGLYEQYF.